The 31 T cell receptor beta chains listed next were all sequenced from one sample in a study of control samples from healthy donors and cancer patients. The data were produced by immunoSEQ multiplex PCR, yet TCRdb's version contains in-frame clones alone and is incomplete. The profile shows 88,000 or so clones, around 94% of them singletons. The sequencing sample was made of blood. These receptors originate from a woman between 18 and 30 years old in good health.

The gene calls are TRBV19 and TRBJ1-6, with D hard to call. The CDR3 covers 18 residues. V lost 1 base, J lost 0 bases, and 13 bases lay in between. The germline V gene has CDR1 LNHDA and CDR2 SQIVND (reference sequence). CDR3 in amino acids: CASSIVADQSSYNSPLHF. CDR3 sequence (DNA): TGTGCCAGTAGTATAGTGGCCGATCAGAGCTCCTATAATTCACCCCTCCACTTT. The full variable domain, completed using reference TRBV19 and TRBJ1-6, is DGGITQSPKYLFRKEGQNVTLSCEQNLNHDAMYWYRQDPGQGLRLIYYSQIVNDFQKGDIAEGYSVSREKKESFPLTVTSAQKNPTAFYLCASSIVADQSSYNSPLHFGNGTRLTVT.

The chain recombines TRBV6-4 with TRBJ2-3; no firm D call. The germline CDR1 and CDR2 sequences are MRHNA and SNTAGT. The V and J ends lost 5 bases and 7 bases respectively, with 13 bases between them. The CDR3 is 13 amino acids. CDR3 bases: TGTGCCAGCAGTAAAGAGACATCCAATACGCAGTATTTT. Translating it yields CASSKETSNTQYF.

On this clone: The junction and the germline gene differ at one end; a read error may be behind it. In DNA form, the CDR3 reads TGTGCCACCAGTGACAACAGCGGGGAGCTGTTTTTT. Translating gives CATSDNSGELFF. The chain is built from TRBV24-1 and TRBJ2-2; no firm D call. Looked up from germline, CDR1 is KGHDR and CDR2 is SFDVKD. This CDR3 contains 12 residues.

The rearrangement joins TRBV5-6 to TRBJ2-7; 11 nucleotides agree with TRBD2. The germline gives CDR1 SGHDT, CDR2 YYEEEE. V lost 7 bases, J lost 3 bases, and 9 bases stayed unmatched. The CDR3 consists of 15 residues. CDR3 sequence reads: CASLVAGGPIYEQYF. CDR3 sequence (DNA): TGTGCCAGCCTCGTAGCGGGGGGGCCCATCTACGAGCAGTACTTC.

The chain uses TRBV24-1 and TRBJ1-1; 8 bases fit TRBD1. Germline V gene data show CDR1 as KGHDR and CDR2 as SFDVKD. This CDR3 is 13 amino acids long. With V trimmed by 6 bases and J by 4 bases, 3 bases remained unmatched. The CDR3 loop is CATSRTGITEAFF. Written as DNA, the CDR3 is TGTGCCACCAGTAGGACAGGGATCACTGAAGCTTTCTTT.

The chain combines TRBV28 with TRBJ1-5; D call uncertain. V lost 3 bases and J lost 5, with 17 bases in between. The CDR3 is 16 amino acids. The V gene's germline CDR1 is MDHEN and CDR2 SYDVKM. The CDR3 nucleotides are TGTGCCAGCAGTTTTATTGAGGCAGGATGGCATCAGCCCCAGCATTTT. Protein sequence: CASSFIEAGWHQPQHF.

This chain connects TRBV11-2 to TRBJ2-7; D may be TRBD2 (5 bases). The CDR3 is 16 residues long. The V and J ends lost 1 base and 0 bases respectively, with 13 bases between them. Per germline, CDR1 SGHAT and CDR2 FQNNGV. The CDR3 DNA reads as TGTGCCAGCAGCTTAGTCGGACTTCCAAGCTCCTACGAGCAGTACTTC. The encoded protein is CASSLVGLPSSYEQYF.

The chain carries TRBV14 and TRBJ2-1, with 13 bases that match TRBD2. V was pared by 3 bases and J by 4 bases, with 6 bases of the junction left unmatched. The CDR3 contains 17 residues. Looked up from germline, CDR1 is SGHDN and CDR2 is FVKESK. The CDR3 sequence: CASSQGTSGTRYNEQFF. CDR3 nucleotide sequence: TGTGCCAGCAGCCAGGGGACTAGCGGGACCCGATACAATGAGCAGTTCTTC.

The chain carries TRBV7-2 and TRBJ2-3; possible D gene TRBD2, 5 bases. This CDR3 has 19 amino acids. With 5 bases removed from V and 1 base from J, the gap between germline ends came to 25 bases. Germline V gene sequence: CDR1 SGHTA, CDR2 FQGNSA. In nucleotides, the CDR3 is TGTGCCAGCAGCCTTTTTGGGGTGCCGGGTAATAGCGGCACAGATACGCAGTATTTT. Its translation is CASSLFGVPGNSGTDTQYF.

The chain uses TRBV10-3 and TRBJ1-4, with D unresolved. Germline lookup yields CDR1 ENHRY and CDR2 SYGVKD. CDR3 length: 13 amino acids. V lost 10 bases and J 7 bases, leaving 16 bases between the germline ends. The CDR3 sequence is CATSDGVREKLFF. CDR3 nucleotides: TGTGCCACTTCGGACGGGGTTCGTGAAAAACTGTTTTTT.

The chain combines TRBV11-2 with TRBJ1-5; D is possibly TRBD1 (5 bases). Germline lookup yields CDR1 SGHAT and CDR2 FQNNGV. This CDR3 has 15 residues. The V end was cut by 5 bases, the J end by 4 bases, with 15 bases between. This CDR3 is CASSRNRDFNQPQHF. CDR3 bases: TGTGCCAGCAGCCGGAACCGGGACTTTAATCAGCCCCAGCATTTT.

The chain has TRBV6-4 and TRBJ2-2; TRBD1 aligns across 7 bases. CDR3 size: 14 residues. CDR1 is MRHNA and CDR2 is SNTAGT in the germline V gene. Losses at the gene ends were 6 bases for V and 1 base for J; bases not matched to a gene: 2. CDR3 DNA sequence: TGTGCCAGCAGCGGACAGGAGAACACCGGGGAGCTGTTTTTT. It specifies CASSGQENTGELFF.

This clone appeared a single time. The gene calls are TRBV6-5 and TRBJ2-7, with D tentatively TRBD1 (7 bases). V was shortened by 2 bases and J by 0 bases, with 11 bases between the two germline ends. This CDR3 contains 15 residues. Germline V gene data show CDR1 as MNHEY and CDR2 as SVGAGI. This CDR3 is CASSYPGGSSYEQYF. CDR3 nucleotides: TGTGCCAGCAGTTACCCAGGGGGGTCCTCCTACGAGCAGTACTTC.

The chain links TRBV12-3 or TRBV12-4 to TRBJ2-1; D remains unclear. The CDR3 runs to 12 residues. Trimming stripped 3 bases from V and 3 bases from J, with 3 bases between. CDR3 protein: CASSLRYNEQFF. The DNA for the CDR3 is TGTGCCAGCAGTTTGCGCTACAATGAGCAGTTCTTC.

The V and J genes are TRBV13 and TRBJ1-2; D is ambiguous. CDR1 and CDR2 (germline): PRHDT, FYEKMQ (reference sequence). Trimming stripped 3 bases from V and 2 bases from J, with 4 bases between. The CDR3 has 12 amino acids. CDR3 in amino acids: CASSFSNYGYTF. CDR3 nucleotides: TGTGCCAGCAGCTTTTCAAACTATGGCTACACCTTC.

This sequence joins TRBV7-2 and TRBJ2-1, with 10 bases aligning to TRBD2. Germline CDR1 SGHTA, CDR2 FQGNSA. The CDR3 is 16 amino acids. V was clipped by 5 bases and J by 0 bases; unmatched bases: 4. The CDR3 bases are TGTGCCAGCAGCCAGACTAGCGGGTTCTCCTACAATGAGCAGTTCTTC. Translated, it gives CASSQTSGFSYNEQFF.

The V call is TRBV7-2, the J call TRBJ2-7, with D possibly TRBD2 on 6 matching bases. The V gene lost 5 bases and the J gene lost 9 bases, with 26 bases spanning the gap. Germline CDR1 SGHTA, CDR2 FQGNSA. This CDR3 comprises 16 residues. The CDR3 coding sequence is TGTGCCAGCAGCCCACAAAGTCTGGGCGGGGCCGGAGGGCAGTACTTC. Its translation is CASSPQSLGGAGGQYF.

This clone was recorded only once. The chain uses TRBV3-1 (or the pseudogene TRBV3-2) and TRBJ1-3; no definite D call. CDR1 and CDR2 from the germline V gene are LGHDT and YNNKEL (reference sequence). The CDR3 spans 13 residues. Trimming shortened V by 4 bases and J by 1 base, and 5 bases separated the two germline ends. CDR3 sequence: CASSPFSGNTIYF. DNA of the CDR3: TGTGCCAGCAGCCCCTTTTCTGGAAACACCATATATTTT.

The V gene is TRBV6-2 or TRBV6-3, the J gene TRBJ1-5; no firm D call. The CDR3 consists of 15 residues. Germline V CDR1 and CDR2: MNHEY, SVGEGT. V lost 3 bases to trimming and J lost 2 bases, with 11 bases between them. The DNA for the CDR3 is TGTGCCAGCAGTTATAGCGGAGAAGGCAATCAGCCCCAGCATTTT. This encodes CASSYSGEGNQPQHF.

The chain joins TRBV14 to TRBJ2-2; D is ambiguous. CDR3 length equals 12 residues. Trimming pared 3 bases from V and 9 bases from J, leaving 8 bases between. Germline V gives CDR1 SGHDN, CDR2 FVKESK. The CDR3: CASSHLDWELFF. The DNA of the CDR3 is TGTGCCAGCAGCCACCTCGACTGGGAGCTGTTTTTT.

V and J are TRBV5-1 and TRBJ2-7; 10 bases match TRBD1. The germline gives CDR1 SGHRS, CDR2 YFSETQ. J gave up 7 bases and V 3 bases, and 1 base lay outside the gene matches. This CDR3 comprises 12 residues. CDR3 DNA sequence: TGCGCCAGCAGCTGGGACAGGGGAGAGCAGTACTTC. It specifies CASSWDRGEQYF.

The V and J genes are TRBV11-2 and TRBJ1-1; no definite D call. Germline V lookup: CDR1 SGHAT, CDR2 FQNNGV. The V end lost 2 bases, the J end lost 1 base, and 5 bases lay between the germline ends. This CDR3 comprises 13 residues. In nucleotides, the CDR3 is TGTGCCAGCAGCTTAAGGCAGAACACTGAAGCTTTCTTT. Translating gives CASSLRQNTEAFF.

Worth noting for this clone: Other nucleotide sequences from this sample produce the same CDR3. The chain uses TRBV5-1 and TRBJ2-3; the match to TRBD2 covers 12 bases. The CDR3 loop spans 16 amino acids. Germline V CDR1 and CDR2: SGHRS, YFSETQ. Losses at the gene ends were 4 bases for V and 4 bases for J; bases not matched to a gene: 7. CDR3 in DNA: TGCGCCAGCAGCCAAGAGACTAGCGGGAGAGCAGATACGCAGTATTTT. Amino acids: CASSQETSGRADTQYF.

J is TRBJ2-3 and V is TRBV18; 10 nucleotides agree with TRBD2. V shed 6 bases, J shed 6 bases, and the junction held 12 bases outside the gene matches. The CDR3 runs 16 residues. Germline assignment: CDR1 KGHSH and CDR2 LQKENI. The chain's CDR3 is CASSPSLAGVSDTQYF. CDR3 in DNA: TGTGCCAGCTCGCCCAGTCTAGCGGGAGTATCCGATACGCAGTATTTT.

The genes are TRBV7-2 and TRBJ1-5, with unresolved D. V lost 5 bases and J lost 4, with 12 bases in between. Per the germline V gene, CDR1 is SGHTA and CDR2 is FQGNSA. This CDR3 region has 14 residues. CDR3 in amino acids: CASSPSRGNQPQHF. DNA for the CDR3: TGTGCCAGCAGCCCCTCCCGGGGAAATCAGCCCCAGCATTTT.

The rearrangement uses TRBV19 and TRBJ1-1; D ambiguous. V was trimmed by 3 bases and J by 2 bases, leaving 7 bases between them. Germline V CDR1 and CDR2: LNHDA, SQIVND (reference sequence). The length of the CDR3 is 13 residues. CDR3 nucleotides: TGTGCCAGTAGTATCGGAGTTAACACTGAAGCTTTCTTT. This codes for CASSIGVNTEAFF.

The CDR3 sequence is CASSVNRVVGGYTF. The CDR3 DNA reads as TGTGCCAGCAGTGTAAACAGGGTAGTAGGCGGCTACACCTTC. The chain uses TRBV5-5 and TRBJ1-2; TRBD1 might be the D (6 bases). This CDR3 is 14 amino acids long. Germline V lookup: CDR1 SGHKS, CDR2 YYEKEE (reference sequence). The V and J ends lost 5 bases and 8 bases respectively, with 19 bases between them.

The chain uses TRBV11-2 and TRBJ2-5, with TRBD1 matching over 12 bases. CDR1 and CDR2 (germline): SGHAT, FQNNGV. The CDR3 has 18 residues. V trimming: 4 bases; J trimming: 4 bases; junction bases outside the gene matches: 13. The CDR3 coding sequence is TGTGCCAGCAGCTCAATGACCGGGACAGGGGGCGTTAGAGAGACCCAGTACTTC. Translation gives CASSSMTGTGGVRETQYF. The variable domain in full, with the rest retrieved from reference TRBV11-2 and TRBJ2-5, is EAGVAQSPRYKIIEKRQSVAFWCNPISGHATLYWYQQILGQGPKLLIQFQNNGVVDDSQLPKDRFSAERLKGVDSTLKIQPAKLEDSAVYLCASSSMTGTGGVRETQYFGPGTRLLVL.

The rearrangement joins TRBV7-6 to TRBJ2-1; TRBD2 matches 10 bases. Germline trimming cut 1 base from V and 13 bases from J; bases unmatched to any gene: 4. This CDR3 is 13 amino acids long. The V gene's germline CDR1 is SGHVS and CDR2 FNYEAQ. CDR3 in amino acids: CASSLELAGIQFF. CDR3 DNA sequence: TGTGCCAGCAGCTTAGAACTAGCGGGGATACAGTTCTTC.

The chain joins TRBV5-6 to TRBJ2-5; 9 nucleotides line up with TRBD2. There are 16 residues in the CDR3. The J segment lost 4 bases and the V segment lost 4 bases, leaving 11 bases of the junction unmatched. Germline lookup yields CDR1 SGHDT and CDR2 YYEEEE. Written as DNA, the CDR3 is TGTGCCAGCAGCGTGACTAGCGGAGAGGGCCTAGAGACCCAGTACTTC. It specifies CASSVTSGEGLETQYF.

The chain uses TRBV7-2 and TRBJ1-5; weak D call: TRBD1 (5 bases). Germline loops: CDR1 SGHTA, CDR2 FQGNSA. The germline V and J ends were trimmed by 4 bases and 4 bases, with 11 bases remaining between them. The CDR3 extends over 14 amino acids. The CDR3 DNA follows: TGTGCCAGCAGCTCGAGACAGCTAAATCAGCCCCAGCATTTT. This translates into CASSSRQLNQPQHF.